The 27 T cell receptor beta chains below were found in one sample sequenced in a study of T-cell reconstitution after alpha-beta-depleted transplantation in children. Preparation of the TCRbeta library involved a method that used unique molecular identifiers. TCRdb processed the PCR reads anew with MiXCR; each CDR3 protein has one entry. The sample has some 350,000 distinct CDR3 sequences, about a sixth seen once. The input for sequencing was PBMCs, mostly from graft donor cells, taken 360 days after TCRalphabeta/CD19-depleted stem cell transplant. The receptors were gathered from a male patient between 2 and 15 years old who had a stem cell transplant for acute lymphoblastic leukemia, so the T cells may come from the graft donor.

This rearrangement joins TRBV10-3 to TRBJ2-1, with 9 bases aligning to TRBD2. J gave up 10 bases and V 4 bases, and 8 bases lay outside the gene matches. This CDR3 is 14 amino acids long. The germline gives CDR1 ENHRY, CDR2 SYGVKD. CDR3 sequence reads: CAISGTSAQGEQFF. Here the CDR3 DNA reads TGTGCCATCAGTGGGACTAGCGCCCAGGGGGAGCAGTTCTTC.

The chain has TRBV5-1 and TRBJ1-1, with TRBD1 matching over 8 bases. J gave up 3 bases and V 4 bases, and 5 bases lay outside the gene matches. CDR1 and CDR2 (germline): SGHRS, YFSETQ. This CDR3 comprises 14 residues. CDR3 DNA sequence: TGCGCCAGCAGCGGGCAGGGGGCGCACACTGAAGCTTTCTTT. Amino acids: CASSGQGAHTEAFF.

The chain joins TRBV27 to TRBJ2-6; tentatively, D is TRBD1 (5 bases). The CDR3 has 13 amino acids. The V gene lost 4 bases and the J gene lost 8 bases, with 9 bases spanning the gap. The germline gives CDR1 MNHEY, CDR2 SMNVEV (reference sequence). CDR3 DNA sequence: TGTGCCAGCAGTTGGGGCCCTACCAACGTCCTGACTTTC. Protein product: CASSWGPTNVLTF.

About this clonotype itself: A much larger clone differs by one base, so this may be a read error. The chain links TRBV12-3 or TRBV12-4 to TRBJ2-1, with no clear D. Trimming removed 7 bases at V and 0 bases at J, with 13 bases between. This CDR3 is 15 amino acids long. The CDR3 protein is CASKSEPYSYNEQFF. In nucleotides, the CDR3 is TGTGCCAGCAAATCGGAACCCTACTCCTACAATGAGCAGTTCTTC.

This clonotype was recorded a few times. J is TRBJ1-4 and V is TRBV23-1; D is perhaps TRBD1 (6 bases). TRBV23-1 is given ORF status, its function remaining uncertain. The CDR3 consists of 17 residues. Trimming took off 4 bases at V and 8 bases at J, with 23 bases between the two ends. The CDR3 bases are TGCGCCAGCAGTCTTCCGACAGGCCCGGCGGCGACGGAAAAACTGTTTTTT. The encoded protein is CASSLPTGPAATEKLFF.

The CDR3 protein is CASNAGRDEQFF. CDR3 nucleotide sequence: TGTGCCAGCAACGCCGGGAGGGATGAGCAGTTCTTC. The gene calls are TRBV28 and TRBJ2-1; TRBD2 matches at 8 bases. Germline values: CDR1 MDHEN, CDR2 SYDVKM. V trimming: 7 bases; J trimming: 8 bases; junction bases outside the gene matches: 4. The CDR3 contains 12 residues.

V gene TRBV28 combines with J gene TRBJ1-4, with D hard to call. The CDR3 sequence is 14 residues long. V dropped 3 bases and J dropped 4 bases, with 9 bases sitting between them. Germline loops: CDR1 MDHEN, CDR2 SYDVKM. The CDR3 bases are TGTGCCAGCAGTTTGCAGCCACTTAATGAAAAACTGTTTTTT. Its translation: CASSLQPLNEKLFF.

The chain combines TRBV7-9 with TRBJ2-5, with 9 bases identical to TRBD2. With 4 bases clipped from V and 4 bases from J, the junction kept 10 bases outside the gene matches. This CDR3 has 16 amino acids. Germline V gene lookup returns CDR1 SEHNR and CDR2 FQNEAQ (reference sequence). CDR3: CASSSNLAGVGETQYF. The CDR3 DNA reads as TGTGCCAGCAGCTCTAACTTAGCGGGAGTAGGAGAGACCCAGTACTTC.

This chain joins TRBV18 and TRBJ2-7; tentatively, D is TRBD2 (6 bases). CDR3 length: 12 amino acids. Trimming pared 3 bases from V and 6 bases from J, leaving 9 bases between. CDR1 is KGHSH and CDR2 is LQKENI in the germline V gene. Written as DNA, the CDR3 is TGTGCCAGCTCACCGGAGGGCTGCGAGCAGTACTTC. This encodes CASSPEGCEQYF.

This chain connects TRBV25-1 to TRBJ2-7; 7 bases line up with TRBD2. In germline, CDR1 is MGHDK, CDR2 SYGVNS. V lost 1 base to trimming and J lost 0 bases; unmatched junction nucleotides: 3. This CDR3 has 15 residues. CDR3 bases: TGTGCCAGCAGTGAATCCGGCGGGAGCTCCTACGAGCAGTACTTC. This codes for CASSESGGSSYEQYF.

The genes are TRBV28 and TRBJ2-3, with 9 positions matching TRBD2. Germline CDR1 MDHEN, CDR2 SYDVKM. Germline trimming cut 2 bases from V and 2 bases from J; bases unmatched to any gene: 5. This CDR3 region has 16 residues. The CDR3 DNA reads TGTGCCAGCAGTTTAGAGCGGGGGGAAATCACAGATACGCAGTATTTT. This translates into CASSLERGEITDTQYF.

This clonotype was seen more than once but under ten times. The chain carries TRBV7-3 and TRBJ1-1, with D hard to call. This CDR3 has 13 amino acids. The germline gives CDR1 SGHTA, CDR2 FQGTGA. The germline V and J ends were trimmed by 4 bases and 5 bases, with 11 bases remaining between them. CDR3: CASSSDRETEAFF. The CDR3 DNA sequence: TGTGCCAGCAGCTCCGATAGGGAAACTGAAGCTTTCTTT.

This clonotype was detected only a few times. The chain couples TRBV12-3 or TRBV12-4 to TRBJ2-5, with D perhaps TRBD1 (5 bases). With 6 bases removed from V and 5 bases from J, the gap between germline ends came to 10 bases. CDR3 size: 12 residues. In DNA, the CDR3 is TGTGCCAGCAGCTCACAGGAGGAGACCCAGTACTTC. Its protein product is CASSSQEETQYF.

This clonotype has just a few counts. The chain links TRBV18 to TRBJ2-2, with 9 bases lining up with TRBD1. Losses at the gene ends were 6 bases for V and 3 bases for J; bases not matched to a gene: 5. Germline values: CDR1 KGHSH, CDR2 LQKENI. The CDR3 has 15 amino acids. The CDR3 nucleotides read TGTGCCAGCTCCCGGGACAGGGCGGACACCGGGGAGCTGTTTTTT. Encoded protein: CASSRDRADTGELFF.

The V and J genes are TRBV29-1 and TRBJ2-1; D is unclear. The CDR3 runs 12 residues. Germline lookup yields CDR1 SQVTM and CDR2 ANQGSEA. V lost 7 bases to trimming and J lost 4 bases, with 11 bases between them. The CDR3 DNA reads TGCAGCGCCCTAACGGGTTACAATGAGCAGTTCTTC. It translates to CSALTGYNEQFF.

The CDR3 is CASSQALAGSGANVLTF. DNA of the CDR3: TGCGCCAGCAGCCAAGCCCTAGCCGGCTCTGGGGCCAACGTCCTGACTTTC. J is TRBJ2-6 and V is TRBV4-1, with TRBD2 as a possible D gene (5 bases). V was clipped by 1 base and J by 0 bases, with 10 bases between them. The CDR3 sequence is 17 residues long. Germline V gives CDR1 MGHRA, CDR2 YSYEKL.

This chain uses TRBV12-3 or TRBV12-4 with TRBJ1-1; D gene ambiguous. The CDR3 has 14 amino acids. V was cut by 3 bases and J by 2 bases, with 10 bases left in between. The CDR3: CASSFGRGNTEAFF. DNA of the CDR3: TGTGCCAGCAGTTTCGGTCGGGGAAACACTGAAGCTTTCTTT.

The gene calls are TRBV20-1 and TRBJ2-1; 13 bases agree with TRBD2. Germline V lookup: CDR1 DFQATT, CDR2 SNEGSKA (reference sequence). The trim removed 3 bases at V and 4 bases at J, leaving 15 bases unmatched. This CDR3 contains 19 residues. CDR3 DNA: TGCAGTGCTAGCAGACCTCGCATAGGGACTAGCGGGATGTACAATGAGCAGTTCTTC. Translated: CSASRPRIGTSGMYNEQFF.

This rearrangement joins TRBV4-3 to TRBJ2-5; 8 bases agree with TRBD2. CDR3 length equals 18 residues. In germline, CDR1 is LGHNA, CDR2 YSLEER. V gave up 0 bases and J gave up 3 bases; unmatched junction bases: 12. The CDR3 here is CASSQDIALAGWEETQYF. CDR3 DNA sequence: TGCGCCAGCAGCCAAGACATAGCCCTAGCGGGCTGGGAAGAGACCCAGTACTTC.

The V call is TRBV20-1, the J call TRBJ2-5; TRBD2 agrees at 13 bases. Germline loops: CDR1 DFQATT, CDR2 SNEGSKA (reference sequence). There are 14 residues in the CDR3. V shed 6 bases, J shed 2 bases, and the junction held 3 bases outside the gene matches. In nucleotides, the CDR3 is TGCAGTGCGCAACTAGCGGGAGGGCAAGAGACCCAGTACTTC. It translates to CSAQLAGGQETQYF.

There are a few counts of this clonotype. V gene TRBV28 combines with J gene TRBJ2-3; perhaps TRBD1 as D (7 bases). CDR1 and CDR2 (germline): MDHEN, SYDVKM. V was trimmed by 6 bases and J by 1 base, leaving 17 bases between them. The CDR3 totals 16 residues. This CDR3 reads CASRGGLGQGTDTQYF. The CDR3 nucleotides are TGTGCCAGCAGAGGGGGGTTAGGACAGGGCACAGATACGCAGTATTTT. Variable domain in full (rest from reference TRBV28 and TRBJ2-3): DVKVTQSSRYLVKRTGEKVFLECVQDMDHENMFWYRQDPGLGLRLIYFSYDVKMKEKGDIPEGYSVSREKKERFSLILESASTNQTSMYLCASRGGLGQGTDTQYFGPGTRLTVL.

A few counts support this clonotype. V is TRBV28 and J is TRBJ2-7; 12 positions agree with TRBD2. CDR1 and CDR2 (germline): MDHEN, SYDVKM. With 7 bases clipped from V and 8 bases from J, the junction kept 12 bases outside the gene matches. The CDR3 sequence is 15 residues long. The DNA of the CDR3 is TGTGCCAGCAACCTCCCGACTAGCGGGAGAACAAAGCAGTACTTC. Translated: CASNLPTSGRTKQYF.

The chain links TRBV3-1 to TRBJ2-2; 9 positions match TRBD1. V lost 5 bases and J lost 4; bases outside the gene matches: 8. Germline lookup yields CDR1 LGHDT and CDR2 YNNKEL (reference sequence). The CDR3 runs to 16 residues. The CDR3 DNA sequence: TGTGCCAGCAGCTCTACAGGGGGCGTCGGCACCGGGGAGCTGTTTTTT. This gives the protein CASSSTGGVGTGELFF.

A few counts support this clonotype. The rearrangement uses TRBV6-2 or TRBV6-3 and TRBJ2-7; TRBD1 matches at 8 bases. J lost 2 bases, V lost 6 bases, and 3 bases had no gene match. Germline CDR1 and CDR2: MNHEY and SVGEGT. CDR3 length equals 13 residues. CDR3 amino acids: CASSRGQAYEQYF. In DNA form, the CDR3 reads TGTGCCAGCAGCCGGGGACAGGCCTACGAGCAGTACTTC.

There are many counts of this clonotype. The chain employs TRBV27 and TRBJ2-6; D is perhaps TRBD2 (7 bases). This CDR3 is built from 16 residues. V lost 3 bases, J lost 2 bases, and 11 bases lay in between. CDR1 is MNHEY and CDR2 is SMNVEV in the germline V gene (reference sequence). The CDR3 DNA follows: TGTGCCAGCAGTTTTGGGGAGGGGGCTGGGGCCAACGTCCTGACTTTC. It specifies CASSFGEGAGANVLTF. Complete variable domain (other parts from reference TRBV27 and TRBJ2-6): EAQVTQNPRYLITVTGKKLTVTCSQNMNHEYMSWYRQDPGLGLRQIYYSMNVEVTDKGDVPEGYKVSRKEKRNFPLILESPSPNQTSLYFCASSFGEGAGANVLTFGAGSRLTVL.

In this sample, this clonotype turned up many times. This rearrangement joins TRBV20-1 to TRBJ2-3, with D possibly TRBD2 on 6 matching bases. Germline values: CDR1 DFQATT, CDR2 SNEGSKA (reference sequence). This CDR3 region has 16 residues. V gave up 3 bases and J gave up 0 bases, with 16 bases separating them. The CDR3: CSASGPLADSTDTQYF. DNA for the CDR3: TGCAGTGCTAGTGGGCCACTAGCCGATAGCACAGATACGCAGTATTTT.

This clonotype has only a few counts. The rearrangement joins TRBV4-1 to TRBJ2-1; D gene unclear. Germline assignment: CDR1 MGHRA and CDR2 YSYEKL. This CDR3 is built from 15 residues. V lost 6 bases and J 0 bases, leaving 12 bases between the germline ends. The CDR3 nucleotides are TGCGCCAGCAGACCCGACTGGATCTCCTACAATGAGCAGTTCTTC. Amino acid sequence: CASRPDWISYNEQFF.